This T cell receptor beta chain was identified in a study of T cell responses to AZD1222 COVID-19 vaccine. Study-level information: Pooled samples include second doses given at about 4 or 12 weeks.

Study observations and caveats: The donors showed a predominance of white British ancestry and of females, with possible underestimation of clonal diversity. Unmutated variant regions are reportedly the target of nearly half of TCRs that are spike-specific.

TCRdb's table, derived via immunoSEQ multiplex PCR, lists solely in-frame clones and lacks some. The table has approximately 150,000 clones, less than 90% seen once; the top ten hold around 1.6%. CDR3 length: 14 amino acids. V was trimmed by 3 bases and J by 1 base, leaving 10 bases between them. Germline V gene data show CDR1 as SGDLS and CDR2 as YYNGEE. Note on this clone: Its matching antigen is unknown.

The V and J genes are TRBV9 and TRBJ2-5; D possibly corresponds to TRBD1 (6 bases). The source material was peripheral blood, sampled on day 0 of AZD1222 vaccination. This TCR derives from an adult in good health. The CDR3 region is CASSETGSQETQYF. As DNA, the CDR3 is TGTGCCAGCAGCGAGACAGGAAGCCAAGAGACCCAGTACTTC.